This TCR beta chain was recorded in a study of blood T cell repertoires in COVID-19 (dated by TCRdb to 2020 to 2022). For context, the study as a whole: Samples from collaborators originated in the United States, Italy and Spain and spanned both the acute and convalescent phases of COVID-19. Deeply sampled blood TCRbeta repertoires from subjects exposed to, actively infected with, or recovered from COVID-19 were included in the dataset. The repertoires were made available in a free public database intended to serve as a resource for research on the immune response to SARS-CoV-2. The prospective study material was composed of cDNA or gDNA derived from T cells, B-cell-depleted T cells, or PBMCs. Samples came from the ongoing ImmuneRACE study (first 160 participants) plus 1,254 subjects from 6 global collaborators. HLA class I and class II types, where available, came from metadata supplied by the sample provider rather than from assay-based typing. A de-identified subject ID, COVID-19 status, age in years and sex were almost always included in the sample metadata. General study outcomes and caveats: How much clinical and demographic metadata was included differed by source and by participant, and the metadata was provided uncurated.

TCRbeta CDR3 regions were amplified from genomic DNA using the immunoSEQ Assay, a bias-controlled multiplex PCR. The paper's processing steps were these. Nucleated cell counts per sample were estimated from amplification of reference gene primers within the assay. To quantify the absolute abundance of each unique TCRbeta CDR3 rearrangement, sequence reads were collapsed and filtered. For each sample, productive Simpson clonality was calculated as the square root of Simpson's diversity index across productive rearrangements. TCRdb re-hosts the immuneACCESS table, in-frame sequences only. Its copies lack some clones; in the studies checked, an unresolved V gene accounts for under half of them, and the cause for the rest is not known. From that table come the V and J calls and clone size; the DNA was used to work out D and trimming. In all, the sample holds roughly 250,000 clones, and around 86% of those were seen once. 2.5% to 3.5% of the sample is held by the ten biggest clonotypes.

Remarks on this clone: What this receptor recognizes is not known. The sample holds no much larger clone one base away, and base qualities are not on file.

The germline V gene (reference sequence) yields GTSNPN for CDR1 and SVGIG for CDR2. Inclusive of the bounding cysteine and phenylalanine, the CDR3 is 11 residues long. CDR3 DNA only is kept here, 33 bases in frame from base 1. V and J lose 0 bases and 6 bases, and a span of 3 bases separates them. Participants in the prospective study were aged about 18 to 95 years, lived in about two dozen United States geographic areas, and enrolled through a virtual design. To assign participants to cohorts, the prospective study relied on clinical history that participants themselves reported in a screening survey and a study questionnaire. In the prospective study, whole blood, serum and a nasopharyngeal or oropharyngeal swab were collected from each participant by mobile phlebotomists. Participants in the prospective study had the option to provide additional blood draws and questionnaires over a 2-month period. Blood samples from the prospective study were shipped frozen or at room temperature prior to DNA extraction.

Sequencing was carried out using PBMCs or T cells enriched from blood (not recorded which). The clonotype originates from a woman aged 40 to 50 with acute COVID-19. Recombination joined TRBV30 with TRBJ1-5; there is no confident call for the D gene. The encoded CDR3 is CAWSVIQPQHF. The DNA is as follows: TGTGCCTGGAGTGTTATTCAGCCCCAGCATTTT.